These 2 T cell receptor beta chains originate from one sample sequenced in a study of T cells in Graves' hyperthyroidism and ophthalmopathy. Using RNA transcripts as the source, TCR beta CDR3 regions were amplified. Carried out on the TCR CDR3, a first-round RT-PCR used the HTBI primer set. TCRdb re-called the multiplex PCR reads through MiXCR, storing one row per CDR3 protein. In the table there are under 350,000 distinct CDR3 sequences, around a sixth of which are singletons. The sequencing sample was made of blood. The receptors derive from a woman aged 50 to 60 with Graves' hyperthyroidism.

A few counts support this clonotype. The chain combines TRBV6-1 with TRBJ2-3; possibly TRBD1 for D (5 bases). The CDR3 extends over 14 amino acids. In germline, CDR1 is MNHNS, CDR2 SASEGT. The ends were cut back, 7 bases at V and 4 bases at J, with 15 bases in the middle. In nucleotides, the CDR3 is TGTGCCAGCACCTCGACAGATCCGTCAGATACGCAGTATTTT. Translated: CASTSTDPSDTQYF.

In its sample, this clonotype was seen many times. CDR3 in DNA: TGTGCCATCAGTGATGGTTATTTTGGGGGGAGCACAGATACGCAGTATTTT. It specifies CAISDGYFGGSTDTQYF. The chain joins TRBV10-3 to TRBJ2-3; TRBD2 is a possible D gene (6 bases). Trimming took 3 bases from V and 0 from J, leaving 16 bases between them. The CDR3 has 17 residues. Looked up from germline, CDR1 is ENHRY and CDR2 is SYGVKD.